This entry lists 3 T cell receptor beta chains sequenced from one sample in a study of T cell responses to AZD1222 COVID-19 vaccine. Profiled with immunoSEQ multiplex PCR; TCRdb holds only in-frame clones, not every one. The table lists 150,000 to 200,000 clones, around 92% of them singletons. The sequencing used peripheral blood, collected on day 0 of AZD1222 vaccination. Every receptor here comes from an adult in good health.

This clone was seen more than once but under ten times. The chain is built from TRBV6-2 or TRBV6-3 and TRBJ1-4; TRBD1 matches 12 bases. V shed 0 bases and J 8 bases; nucleotides not matched to a gene: 4. There are 16 residues in the CDR3. The germline V gene has CDR1 MNHEY and CDR2 SVGEGT. Here the CDR3 DNA reads TGTGCCAGCAGTTACTCTGCCGGGACAGGGGGCGAAAAACTGTTTTTT. Translating gives CASSYSAGTGGEKLFF.

This clone was seen a handful of times. The rearrangement links TRBV6-4 to TRBJ1-1; D is ambiguous. V was shortened by 3 bases and J by 1 base, with 9 bases between the two germline ends. In germline, CDR1 is MRHNA, CDR2 SNTAGT. The CDR3 has 14 amino acids. CDR3: CASSESEENTEAFF. CDR3 in DNA: TGTGCCAGCAGTGAGTCGGAAGAGAACACTGAAGCTTTCTTT.

The chain recombines TRBV4-3 with TRBJ2-2; D is undetermined. V shed 1 base and J shed 2 bases, with 11 bases lying between them. CDR1 and CDR2 from the germline V gene are LGHNA and YSLEER. The CDR3 is 16 amino acids. Written as DNA, the CDR3 is TGCGCCAGCAGCCAAGGTCCGGCTCGAAACACCGGGGAGCTGTTTTTT. Encoded protein: CASSQGPARNTGELFF.